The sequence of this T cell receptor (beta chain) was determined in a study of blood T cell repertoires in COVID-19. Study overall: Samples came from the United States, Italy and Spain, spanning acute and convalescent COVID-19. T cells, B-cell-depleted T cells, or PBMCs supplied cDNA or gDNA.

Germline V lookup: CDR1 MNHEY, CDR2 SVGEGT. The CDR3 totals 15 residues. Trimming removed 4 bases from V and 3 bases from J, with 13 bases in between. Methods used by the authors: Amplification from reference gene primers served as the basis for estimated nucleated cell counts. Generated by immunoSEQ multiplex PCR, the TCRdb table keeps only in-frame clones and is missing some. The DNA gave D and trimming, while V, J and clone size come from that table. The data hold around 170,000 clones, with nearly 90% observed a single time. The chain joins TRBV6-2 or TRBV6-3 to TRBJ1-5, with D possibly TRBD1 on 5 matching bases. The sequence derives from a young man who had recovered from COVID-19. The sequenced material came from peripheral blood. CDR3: CASSSDRSFNQPQHF. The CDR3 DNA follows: TGTGCCAGCAGTTCTGACAGAAGCTTCAATCAGCCCCAGCATTTT.